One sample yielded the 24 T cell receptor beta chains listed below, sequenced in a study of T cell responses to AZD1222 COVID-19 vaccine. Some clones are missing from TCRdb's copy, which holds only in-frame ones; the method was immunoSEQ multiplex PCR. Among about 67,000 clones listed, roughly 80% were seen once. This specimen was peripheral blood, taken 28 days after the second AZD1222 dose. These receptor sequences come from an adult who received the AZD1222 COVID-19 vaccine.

CDR3 in amino acids: CASGLTYTSGNTEAFF. DNA for the CDR3: TGTGCTAGTGGTTTGACCTACACCTCAGGGAACACTGAAGCTTTCTTT. The chain employs TRBV12-5 and TRBJ1-1; no reliable D call. Germline V gives CDR1 LGHNT, CDR2 FRNRAP. There are 16 residues in the CDR3. V lost 2 bases, J lost 1 base, and 14 bases lay in between.

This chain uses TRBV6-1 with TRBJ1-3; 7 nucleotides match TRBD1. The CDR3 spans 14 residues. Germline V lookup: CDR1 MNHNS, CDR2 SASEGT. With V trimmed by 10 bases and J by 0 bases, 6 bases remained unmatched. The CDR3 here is CAITGVLSGNTIYF. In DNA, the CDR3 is TGTGCCATTACAGGGGTCCTCTCTGGAAACACCATATATTTT.

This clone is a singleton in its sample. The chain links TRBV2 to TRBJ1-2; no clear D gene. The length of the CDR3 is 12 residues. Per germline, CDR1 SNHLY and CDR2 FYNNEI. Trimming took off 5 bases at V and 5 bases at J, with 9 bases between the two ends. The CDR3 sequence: CASSRTDYGYTF. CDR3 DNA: TGTGCCAGCAGTAGGACTGATTATGGCTACACCTTC.

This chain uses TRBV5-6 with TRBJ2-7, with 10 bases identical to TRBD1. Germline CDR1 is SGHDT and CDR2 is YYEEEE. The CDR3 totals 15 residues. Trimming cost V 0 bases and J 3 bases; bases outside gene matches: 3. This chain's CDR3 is CASSLGQGALYEQYF. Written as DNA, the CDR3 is TGTGCCAGCAGCTTGGGACAGGGGGCCCTCTACGAGCAGTACTTC.

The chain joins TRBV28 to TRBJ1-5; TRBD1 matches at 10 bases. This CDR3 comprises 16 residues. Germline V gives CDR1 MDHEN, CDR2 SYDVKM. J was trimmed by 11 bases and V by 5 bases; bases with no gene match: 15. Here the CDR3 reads CASSSLGQGPQVAQHF. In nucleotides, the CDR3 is TGTGCCAGCAGTAGCCTGGGACAGGGGCCTCAAGTAGCCCAGCATTTT.

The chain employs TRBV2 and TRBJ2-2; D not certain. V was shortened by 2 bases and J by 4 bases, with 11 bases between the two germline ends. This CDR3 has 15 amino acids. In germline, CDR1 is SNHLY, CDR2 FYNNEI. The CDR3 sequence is CASSEKVRVTGELFF. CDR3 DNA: TGTGCCAGCAGTGAAAAAGTCAGAGTCACCGGGGAGCTGTTTTTT.

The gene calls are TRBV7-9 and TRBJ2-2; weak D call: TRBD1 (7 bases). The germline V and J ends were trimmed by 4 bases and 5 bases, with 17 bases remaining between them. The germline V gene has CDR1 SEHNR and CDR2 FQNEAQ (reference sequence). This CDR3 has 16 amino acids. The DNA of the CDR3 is TGTGCCAGCAGCTCAAACAGGGGCAGCGGGACCGGGGAGCTGTTTTTT. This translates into CASSSNRGSGTGELFF.

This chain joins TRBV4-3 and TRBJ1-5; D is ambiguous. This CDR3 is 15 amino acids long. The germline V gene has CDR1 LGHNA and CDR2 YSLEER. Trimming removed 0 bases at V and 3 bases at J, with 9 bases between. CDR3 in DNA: TGCGCCAGCAGCCAAGATTACGAGAACAATCAGCCCCAGCATTTT. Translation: CASSQDYENNQPQHF.

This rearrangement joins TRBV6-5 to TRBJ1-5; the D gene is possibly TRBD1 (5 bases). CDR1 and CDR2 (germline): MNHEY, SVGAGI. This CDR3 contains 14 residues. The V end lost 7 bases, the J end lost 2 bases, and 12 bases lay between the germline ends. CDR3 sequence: CASTVRGGNQPQHF. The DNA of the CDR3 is TGTGCCAGCACCGTTCGGGGGGGCAATCAGCCCCAGCATTTT.

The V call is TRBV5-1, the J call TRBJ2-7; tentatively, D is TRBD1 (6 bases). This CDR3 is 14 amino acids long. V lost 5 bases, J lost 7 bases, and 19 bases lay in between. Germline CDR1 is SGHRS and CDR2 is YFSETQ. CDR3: CASRHLYDDREQYF. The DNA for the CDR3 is TGCGCCAGCAGACATCTATATGATGACAGGGAGCAGTACTTC.

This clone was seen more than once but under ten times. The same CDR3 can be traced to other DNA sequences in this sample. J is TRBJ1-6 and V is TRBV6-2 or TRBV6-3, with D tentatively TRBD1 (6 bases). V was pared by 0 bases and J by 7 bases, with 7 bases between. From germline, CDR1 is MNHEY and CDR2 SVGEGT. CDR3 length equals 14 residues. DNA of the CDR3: TGTGCCAGCAGTTACTCAGGGGGGAATTCACCCCTCCACTTT. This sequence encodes CASSYSGGNSPLHF.

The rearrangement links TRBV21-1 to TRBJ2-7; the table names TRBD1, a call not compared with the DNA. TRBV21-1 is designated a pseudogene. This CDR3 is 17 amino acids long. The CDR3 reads CASSNTRRGQGNYEQYF. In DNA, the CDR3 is TGTGCCAGCAGCAACACCCGAAGGGGACAGGGCAACTACGAGCAGTACTTC.

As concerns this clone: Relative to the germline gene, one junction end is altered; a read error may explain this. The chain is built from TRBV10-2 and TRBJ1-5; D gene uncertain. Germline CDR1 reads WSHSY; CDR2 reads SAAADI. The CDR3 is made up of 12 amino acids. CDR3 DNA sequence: TGCGCCCGCAGCGACCCTGAGCAGCCCCAGCATTTT. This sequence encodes CARSDPEQPQHF.

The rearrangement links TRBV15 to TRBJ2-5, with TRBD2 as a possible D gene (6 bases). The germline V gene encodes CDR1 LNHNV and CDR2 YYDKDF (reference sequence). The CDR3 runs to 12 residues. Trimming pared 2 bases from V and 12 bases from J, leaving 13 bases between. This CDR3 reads CATSRPRGIKYF. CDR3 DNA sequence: TGTGCCACCAGCAGACCCCGGGGGATAAAGTACTTC.

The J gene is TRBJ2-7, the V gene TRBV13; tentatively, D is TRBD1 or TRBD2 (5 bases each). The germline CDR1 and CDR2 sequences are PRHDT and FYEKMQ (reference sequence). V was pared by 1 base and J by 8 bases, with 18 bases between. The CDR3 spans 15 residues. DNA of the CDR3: TGTGCCAGCAGCTTAGTCCGGGACGGCAGTACGAAGCAGTACTTC. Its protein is CASSLVRDGSTKQYF.

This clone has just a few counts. The CDR3 loop reads CASSSRDRTMNTEAFF. For the CDR3, the DNA is TGCGCCAGCAGCTCCCGGGACAGGACGATGAACACTGAAGCTTTCTTT. The chain is built from TRBV5-1 and TRBJ1-1; 8 bases align to TRBD1. Germline trimming cut 3 bases from V and 0 bases from J; bases unmatched to any gene: 7. CDR1 is SGHRS and CDR2 is YFSETQ in the germline V gene. The CDR3 loop spans 16 amino acids.

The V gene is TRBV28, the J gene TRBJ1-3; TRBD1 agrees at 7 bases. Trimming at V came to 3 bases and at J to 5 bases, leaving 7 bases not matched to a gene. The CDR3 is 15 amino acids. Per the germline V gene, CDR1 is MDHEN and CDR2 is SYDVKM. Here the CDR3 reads CASSLTAGGRNTIYF. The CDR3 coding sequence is TGTGCCAGCAGTTTGACGGCAGGGGGTAGAAACACCATATATTTT.

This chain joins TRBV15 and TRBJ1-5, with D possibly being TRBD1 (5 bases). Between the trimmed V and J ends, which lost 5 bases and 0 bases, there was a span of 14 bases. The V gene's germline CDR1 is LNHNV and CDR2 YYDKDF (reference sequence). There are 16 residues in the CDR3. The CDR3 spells CATSVFRGTSNQPQHF. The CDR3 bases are TGTGCCACCAGCGTTTTTAGGGGCACTAGCAATCAGCCCCAGCATTTT.

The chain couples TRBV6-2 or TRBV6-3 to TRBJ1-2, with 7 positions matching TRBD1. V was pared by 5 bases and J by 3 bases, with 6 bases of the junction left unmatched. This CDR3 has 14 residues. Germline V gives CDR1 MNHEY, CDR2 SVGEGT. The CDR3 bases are TGTGCCAGCAGTCGGGACAGAGATTACTATGGCTACACCTTC. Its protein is CASSRDRDYYGYTF.

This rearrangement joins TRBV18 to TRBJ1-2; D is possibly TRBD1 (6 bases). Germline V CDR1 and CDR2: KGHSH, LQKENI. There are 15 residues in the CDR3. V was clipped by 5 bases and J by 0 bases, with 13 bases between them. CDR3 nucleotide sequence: TGTGCCAGCTCATACACAGGGAACACTAACTATGGCTACACCTTC. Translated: CASSYTGNTNYGYTF.

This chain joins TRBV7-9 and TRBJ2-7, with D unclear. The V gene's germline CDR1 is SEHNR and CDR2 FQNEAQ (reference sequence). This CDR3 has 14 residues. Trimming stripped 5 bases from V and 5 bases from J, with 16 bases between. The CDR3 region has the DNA TGTGCCAGCAGCCAAGGAGAGGTTTACAACGAGCAGTACTTC. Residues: CASSQGEVYNEQYF. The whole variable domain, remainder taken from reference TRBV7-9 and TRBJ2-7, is DTGVSQNPRHKITKRGQNVTFRCDPISEHNRLYWYRQTLGQGPEFLTYFQNEAQLEKSRLLSDRFSAERPKGSFSTLEIQRTEQGDSAMYLCASSQGEVYNEQYFGPGTRLTVT.

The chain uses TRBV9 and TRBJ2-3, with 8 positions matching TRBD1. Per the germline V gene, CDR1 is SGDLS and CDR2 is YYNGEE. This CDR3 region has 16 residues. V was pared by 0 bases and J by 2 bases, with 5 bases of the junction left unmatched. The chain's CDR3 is CASSVEGTGNTDTQYF. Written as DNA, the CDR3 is TGTGCCAGCAGCGTAGAAGGGACAGGAAACACAGATACGCAGTATTTT.

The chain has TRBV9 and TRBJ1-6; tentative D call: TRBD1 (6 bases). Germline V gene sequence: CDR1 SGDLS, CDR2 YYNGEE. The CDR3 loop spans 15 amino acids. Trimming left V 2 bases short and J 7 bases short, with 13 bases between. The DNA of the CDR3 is TGTGCCAGCAGCGTGGAGGGGGGGTTAAATTCACCCCTCCACTTT. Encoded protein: CASSVEGGLNSPLHF. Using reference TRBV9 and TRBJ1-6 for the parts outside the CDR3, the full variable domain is DSGVTQTPKHLITATGQRVTLRCSPRSGDLSVYWYQQSLDQGLQFLIQYYNGEERAKGNILERFSAQQFPDLHSELNLSSLELGDSALYFCASSVEGGLNSPLHFGNGTRLTVT.

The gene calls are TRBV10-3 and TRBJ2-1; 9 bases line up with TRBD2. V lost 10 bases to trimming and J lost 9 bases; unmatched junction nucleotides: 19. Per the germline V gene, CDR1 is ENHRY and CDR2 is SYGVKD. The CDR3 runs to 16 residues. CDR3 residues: CATSGSTASGEGEQFF. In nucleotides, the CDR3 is TGTGCCACGAGCGGATCCACGGCTAGCGGGGAAGGTGAGCAGTTCTTC.